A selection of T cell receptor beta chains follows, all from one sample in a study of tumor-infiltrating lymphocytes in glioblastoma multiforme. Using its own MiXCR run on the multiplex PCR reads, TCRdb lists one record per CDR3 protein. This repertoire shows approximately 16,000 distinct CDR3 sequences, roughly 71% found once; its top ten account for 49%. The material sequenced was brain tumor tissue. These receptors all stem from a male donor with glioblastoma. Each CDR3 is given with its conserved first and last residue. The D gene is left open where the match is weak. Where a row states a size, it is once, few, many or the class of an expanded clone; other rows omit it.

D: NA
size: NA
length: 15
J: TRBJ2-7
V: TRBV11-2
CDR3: CASSFSRDMVWERYF
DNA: TGTGCCAGCAGCTTTTCCAGAGACATGGTTTGGGAGCGGTACTTC

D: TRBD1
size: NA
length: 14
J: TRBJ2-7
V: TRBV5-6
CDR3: CVSSRSGGSYERYF
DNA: TGTGTCAGCAGCAGATCAGGGGGAAGTTACGAGCGGTATTTC

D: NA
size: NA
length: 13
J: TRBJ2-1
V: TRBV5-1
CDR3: CASSLGNNNEQFF
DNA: TGCGCCAGCAGCTTGGGGAATAACAATGAGCAGTTCTTC

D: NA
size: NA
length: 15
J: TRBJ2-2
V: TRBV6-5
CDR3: CASSSGVRPTGELFF
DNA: TGTGCCAGCAGCTCCGGGGTACGCCCCACCGGGGAGCTGTTTTTT

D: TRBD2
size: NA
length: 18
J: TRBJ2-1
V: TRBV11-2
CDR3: CACSLVSGGRDSYNEQSF
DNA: TGTGCCTGCAGCTTAGTTTCTGGCGGGAGGGATTCCTACAATGAGCAGTCCTTC

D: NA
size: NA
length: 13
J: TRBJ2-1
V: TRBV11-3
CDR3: CASSSTGYNEQFF
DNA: TGTGCCAGCAGCTCCACAGGTTACAATGAGCAGTTCTTC

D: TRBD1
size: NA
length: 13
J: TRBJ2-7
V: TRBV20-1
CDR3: CSATTGATYEQYF
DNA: TGCAGTGCAACGACAGGGGCTACCTACGAGCAGTACTTC

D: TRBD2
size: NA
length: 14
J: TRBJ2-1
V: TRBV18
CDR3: CASSPLSDGGEQFF
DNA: TGTGCCAGCTCACCACTTAGTGACGGGGGGGAGCAGTTCTTC

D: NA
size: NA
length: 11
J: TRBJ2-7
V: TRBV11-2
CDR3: CATSQTLEQYF
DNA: TGTGCCACCAGCCAGACTCTCGAGCAGTACTTC

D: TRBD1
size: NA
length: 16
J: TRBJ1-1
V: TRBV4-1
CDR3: CASSQSHGQENTEAFF
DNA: TGCGCCAGCAGCCAAAGCCACGGACAGGAGAACACTGAAGCTTTCTTT

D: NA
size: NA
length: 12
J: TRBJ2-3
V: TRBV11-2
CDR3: CASSFLPDTQYF
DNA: TGTGCCAGCAGCTTTCTACCAGATACGCAGTATTTT

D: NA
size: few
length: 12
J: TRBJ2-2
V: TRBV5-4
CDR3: CASSFNTGELFF
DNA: TGTGCCAGCAGCTTCAACACCGGGGAGTTGTTTTTT

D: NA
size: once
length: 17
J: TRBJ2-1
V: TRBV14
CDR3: CASSQDTWLAFFNEQFF
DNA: TGTGCTAGCAGCCAAGATACTTGGCTAGCATTTTTTAATGAGCAGTTCTTC

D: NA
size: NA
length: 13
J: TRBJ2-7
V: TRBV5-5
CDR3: CASSLRTRPEQYF
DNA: TGTGCCAGCAGCTTGAGAACGAGGCCCGAGCAGTACTTC

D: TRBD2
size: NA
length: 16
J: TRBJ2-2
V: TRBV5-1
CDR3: CASRSGLAGVSGELFF
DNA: TGCGCCAGCAGATCGGGACTAGCGGGAGTTTCCGGGGAGCTGTTTTTT

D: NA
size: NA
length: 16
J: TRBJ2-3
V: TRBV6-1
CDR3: CASSEAAGSATDTQYF
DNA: TGTGCCAGCAGTGAAGCGGCCGGGAGTGCCACAGATACGCAGTATTTT

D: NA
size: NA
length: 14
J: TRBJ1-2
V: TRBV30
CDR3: CAWMSGGAVTGYTF
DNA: TGTGCCTGGATGTCTGGGGGCGCTGTGACTGGCTACACCTTC

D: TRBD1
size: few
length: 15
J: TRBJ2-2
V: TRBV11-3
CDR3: CASSLDRAQTGELFF
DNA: TGTGCCAGCAGCTTGGACAGGGCACAGACCGGGGAGCTGTTTTTT

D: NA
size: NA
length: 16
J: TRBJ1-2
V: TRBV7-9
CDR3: CASSSQSGGQHYGYTF
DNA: TGTGCCAGCAGTTCCCAGAGCGGAGGACAGCACTATGGCTACACCTTC

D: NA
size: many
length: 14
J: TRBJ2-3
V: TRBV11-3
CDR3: CASSLVASTDTQYF
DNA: TGTGCCAGCAGCTTAGTTGCAAGCACAGATACGCAGTATTTT

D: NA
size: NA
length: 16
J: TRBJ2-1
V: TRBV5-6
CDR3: CASNIYGPPAPNEQFF
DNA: TGTGCCAGCAACATATATGGACCCCCGGCCCCTAATGAGCAGTTCTTC

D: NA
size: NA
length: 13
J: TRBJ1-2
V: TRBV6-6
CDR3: CASRGTDTYGYTF
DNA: TGTGCCAGCAGGGGAACGGATACCTATGGCTACACCTTC

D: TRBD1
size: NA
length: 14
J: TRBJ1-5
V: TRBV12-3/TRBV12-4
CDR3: CASSSQGPNQPQHF
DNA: TGTGCCAGCAGTTCACAGGGGCCTAATCAGCCCCAGCATTTT

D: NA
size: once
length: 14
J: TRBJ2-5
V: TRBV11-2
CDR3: CASSLRLDRGTQHF
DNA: TGTGCCAGCAGCTTACGTCTAGACCGAGGGACCCAGCACTTC

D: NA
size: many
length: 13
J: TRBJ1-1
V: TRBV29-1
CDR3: CSVEADPSTEAFF
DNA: TGCAGCGTTGAGGCGGACCCGAGCACTGAAGCTTTCTTT

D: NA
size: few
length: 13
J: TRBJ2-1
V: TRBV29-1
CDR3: CSVEDSSLFEQFF
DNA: TGCAGCGTTGAAGACTCTAGCTTGTTTGAGCAGTTCTTC

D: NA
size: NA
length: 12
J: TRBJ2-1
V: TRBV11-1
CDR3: CASGDSYNEQFF
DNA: TGTGCCAGCGGAGACTCCTACAATGAGCAGTTCTTC

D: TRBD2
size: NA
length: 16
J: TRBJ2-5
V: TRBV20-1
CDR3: CSARELAGGLIETQYF
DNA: TGCAGTGCTAGAGAACTAGCGGGGGGCCTAATCGAGACCCAGTACTTC

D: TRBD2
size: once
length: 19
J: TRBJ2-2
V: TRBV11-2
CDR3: CASSLVHSSGGLNTGELFF
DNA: TGTGCCAGTAGCTTAGTTCATTCCAGCGGGGGCTTGAACACCGGGGAGCTGTTTTTT

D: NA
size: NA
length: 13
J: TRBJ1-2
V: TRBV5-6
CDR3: CASSSTGQYGYIF
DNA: TGTGCCAGCAGTTCTACAGGGCAATATGGCTACATCTTC

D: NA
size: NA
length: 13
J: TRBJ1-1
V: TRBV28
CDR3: CAISVGPSAEAFF
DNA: TGTGCCATCTCAGTCGGCCCTAGCGCTGAAGCTTTCTTT

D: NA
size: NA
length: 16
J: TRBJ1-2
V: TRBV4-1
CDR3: CAISQDRYRGNYGYTF
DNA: TGCGCCATCAGCCAAGATCGATACAGAGGAAACTATGGCTATACCTTC

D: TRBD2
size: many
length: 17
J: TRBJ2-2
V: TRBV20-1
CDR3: CSASGTSGRASPGELFF
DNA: TGCAGTGCTAGTGGGACTAGCGGGAGGGCCTCCCCCGGGGAGCTGTTTTTT

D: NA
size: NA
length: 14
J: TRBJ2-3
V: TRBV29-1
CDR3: CSVVRGASTDTQYF
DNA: TGCAGCGTTGTAAGGGGGGCGAGCACAGATACGCAGTATTTT

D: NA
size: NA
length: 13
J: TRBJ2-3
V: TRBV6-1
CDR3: CARSEYRLHTQYF
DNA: TGTGCCCGCAGTGAATACCGCCTCCATACGCAGTATTTC

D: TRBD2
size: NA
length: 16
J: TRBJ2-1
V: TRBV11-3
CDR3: CASSLWAGGPGNEQFF
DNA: TGTGCCAGCAGCTTATGGGCGGGAGGGCCGGGCAATGAGCAGTTCTTC

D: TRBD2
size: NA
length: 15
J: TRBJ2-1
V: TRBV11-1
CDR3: CASSLLAGVYDEQFF
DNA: TGTGCCAGCAGCCTATTAGCGGGAGTTTACGATGAGCAGTTCTTC

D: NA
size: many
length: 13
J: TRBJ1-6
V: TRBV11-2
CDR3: CASSLGENSPLHF
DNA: TGTGCCAGCAGCTTAGGGGAGAATTCACCCCTCCACTTT

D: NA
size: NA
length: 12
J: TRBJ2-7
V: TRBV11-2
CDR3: CASSLDLREQYF
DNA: TGTGCCAGCAGCTTAGATCTCCGCGAGCAGTACTTC

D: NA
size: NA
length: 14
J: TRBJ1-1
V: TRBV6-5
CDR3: CACSYQDEGTEAFF
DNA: TGTGCCTGCAGTTATCAGGATGAGGGCACTGAAGCTTTCTTC

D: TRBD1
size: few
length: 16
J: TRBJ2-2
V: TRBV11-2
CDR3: CASSLKGTGNTGELFF
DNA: TGTGCCAGCAGCTTAAAAGGGACAGGGAACACCGGGGAGCTGTTTTTT

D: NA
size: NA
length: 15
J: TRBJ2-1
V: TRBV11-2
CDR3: CATSLEVSSYNEELF
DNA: TGTGCCACCAGCTTAGAGGTTAGCTCCTACAATGAGGAGCTCTTC

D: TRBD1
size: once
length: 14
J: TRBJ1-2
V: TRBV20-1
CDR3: CSASSGRGNYGYTF
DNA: TGCAGTGCTAGCTCGGGCAGGGGGAACTATGGCTACACCTTC

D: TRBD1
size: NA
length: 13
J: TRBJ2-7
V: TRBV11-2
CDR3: CASSLDRVYEQYF
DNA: TGTGCCAGCAGCCTGGACAGGGTTTACGAGCAGTACTTC

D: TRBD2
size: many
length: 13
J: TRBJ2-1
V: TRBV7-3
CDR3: CASSREGLSEQFF
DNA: TGTGCCAGCAGTAGGGAGGGGTTGAGTGAGCAGTTCTTC